This T cell receptor beta chain comes out of a study of T-cell memory formation after mild COVID-19. At the level of the study: The study found TCR clusters largely donor specific. Points from the study as a whole: The CD4+ clones that contracted clustered mainly within CM and EM, and the CD8+ clones concentrated in EMRA.

The CDR3 covers 15 residues. The ends lost 3 bases at V and 4 bases at J; junction bases unmatched: 5. 5'RACE primed from the constant segment yielded TCR alpha and TCR beta cDNA libraries bearing sample barcodes and UMIs. MiXCR, run by TCRdb on the 5' RACE reads, gives a single entry per CDR3 protein. The sample lists about 320,000 distinct CDR3 sequences; 13% to 15% were seen once. This clonotype was found many times. Its specificity is not known. Sequenced sample: PBMCs or a T cell subset sorted from them (not recorded which). The sequence was collected from a man in his late teens or twenties who had mild COVID-19 (a few samples of this study predate the infection). Cell type and time point are not known. This chain links TRBV12-3 or TRBV12-4 with TRBJ2-3; 9 nucleotides match TRBD2. CDR3 amino acids: CASSFSSGGPDTQYF. In DNA form, the CDR3 reads TGTGCCAGCAGTTTTAGTAGCGGGGGCCCAGATACGCAGTATTTT.